This T cell receptor beta chain is drawn from a study of post-analysis software for immune sequencing data. Overall study context: Secondary progressive, relapsing-remitting and progressive-relapsing multiple sclerosis were among the included disease courses.

This CDR3 contains 16 residues. Germline CDR1 and CDR2: SEHNR and FQNEAQ (reference sequence). In this sample, this clonotype turned up many times. Its antigen is as yet unknown. Compared with germline, one end of the junction differs, possibly owing to a read error. TCR beta cDNA libraries had unique molecular identifiers. TCRdb re-analysed the PCR reads in MiXCR, keeping a single row per CDR3 protein. The sample lists over 250,000 distinct CDR3 sequences, 35% to 40% occurring once. Study-wide points: There were five or six TRBV segments more frequent in patients than controls, and TRBV5-6, TRBV5-1 and TRBV20-1 were among them.

The chain uses TRBV7-9 and TRBJ2-5; D is perhaps TRBD1 or TRBD2 (5 bases each). Sequencing was done on a sample of blood. This TCR was sampled from a girl aged 5 to 17 with multiple sclerosis. The CDR3 reads CASSLAPWGVQETQYF. The CDR3 nucleotides read TGTGCCAGCAGCCTAGCTCCCTGGGGCGTCCAAGAGACCCAGTACTTC.